These 10 T cell receptor beta chains originate from one sample sequenced in a study of blood T cell repertoires in COVID-19. Sequencing was performed with immunoSEQ multiplex PCR; in TCRdb, only in-frame clones are kept and a portion is missing. The sample holds 200,000 to 300,000 clones, about 80% seen once. The sequenced material came from PBMCs or T cells enriched from blood (not recorded which). The receptors derive from a woman aged 40 to 50 who had been exposed to COVID-19.

V is TRBV18 and J is TRBJ2-5; possible D gene TRBD2, 5 bases. This CDR3 contains 16 residues. Germline CDR1 reads KGHSH; CDR2 reads LQKENI. V was clipped by 3 bases and J by 4 bases, with 18 bases between them. The chain's CDR3 is CASSPPGWSMGETQYF. For the CDR3, the DNA is TGTGCCAGCTCACCTCCGGGATGGTCGATGGGAGAGACCCAGTACTTC.

This chain links TRBV12-3 or TRBV12-4 with TRBJ1-4; no clear D. V was cut by 8 bases and J by 4 bases, with 8 bases left in between. There are 12 residues in the CDR3. The CDR3 here is CASGRLNEKLFF. The DNA of the CDR3 is TGTGCCAGCGGGAGGCTTAATGAAAAACTGTTTTTT.

The chain joins TRBV6-2 or TRBV6-3 to TRBJ1-2; D might be TRBD1 (6 bases). The CDR3 covers 14 residues. CDR1 MNHEY and CDR2 SVGEGT come from the germline V gene. Trimming removed 7 bases from V and 8 bases from J, with 20 bases in between. Here the CDR3 reads CASTPGQISVGYTF. In DNA form, the CDR3 reads TGTGCCAGCACCCCGGGACAAATATCGGTCGGCTACACCTTC.

The rearrangement uses TRBV3-1 (or the pseudogene TRBV3-2) and TRBJ2-2, with D unresolved. Looked up from germline, CDR1 is LGHDT and CDR2 is YNNKEL (reference sequence). This CDR3 contains 14 residues. The V end lost 2 bases, the J end lost 2 bases, and 6 bases lay between the germline ends. The CDR3 region has the DNA TGTGCCAGCAGCCAAATAGCAAACACCGGGGAGCTGTTTTTT. This codes for CASSQIANTGELFF.

This chain connects TRBV7-8 to TRBJ2-7, with 9 nucleotides matching TRBD1. The CDR3 contains 15 residues. Per germline, CDR1 SGHVS and CDR2 FQNEAQ. The V segment lost 5 bases and the J segment 5 bases; nucleotides outside the gene matches: 10. As DNA, the CDR3 is TGTGCCAGCAGCCGAGACAGGGGGATCCACAACGAGCAGTACTTC. Amino acids: CASSRDRGIHNEQYF. The whole variable domain, filled in from reference TRBV7-8 and TRBJ2-7, reads GAGVSQSPRYKVAKRGQDVALRCDPISGHVSLFWYQQALGQGPEFLTYFQNEAQLDKSGLPSDRFFAERPEGSVSTLKIQRTQQEDSAVYLCASSRDRGIHNEQYFGPGTRLTVT.

In nucleotides, the CDR3 is TGTGCCAGTACTGGGAGTTACTATAGCAATCAGCCCCAGCATTTT. Its protein product is CASTGSYYSNQPQHF. The chain combines TRBV19 with TRBJ1-5; D is ambiguous. The germline gives CDR1 LNHDA, CDR2 SQIVND (reference sequence). There are 15 residues in the CDR3. The ends were cut back, 7 bases at V and 0 bases at J, with 13 bases in the middle.

The chain is built from TRBV18 and TRBJ2-7; possibly TRBD2 for D (6 bases). V lost 3 bases, J lost 6 bases, and 12 bases lay in between. Per germline, CDR1 KGHSH and CDR2 LQKENI. The CDR3 totals 13 residues. The chain's CDR3 is CASSPGGSGEQYF. The CDR3 coding sequence is TGTGCCAGCTCACCGGGGGGAAGTGGCGAGCAGTACTTC.

The chain is built from TRBV9 and TRBJ2-5; D not resolved. Trimming took off 1 base at V and 2 bases at J, with 6 bases between the two ends. This CDR3 spans 13 amino acids. CDR1 and CDR2 from the germline V gene are SGDLS and YYNGEE. DNA for the CDR3: TGTGCCAGCAGCGTATCACAGCAAGAGACCCAGTACTTC. It codes for CASSVSQQETQYF.

The V gene is TRBV7-6, the J gene TRBJ2-7; D perhaps matches TRBD1 (6 bases). CDR1 and CDR2 from the germline V gene are SGHVS and FNYEAQ. V was shortened by 4 bases and J by 3 bases, with 13 bases between the two germline ends. This CDR3 has 14 amino acids. This CDR3 reads CASSSRDTSYEQYF. The CDR3 DNA reads as TGTGCCAGCAGCTCTAGGGACACTAGCTACGAGCAGTACTTC.

This sequence joins TRBV4-1 and TRBJ2-3, with TRBD2 as a possible D gene (5 bases). This CDR3 spans 15 amino acids. V was shortened by 1 base and J by 4 bases, with 12 bases between the two germline ends. CDR1 and CDR2 from the germline V gene are MGHRA and YSYEKL. CDR3 loop: CASSQGPLSADTQYF. The CDR3 coding sequence is TGCGCCAGCAGCCAAGGACCGCTTAGCGCAGATACGCAGTATTTT.